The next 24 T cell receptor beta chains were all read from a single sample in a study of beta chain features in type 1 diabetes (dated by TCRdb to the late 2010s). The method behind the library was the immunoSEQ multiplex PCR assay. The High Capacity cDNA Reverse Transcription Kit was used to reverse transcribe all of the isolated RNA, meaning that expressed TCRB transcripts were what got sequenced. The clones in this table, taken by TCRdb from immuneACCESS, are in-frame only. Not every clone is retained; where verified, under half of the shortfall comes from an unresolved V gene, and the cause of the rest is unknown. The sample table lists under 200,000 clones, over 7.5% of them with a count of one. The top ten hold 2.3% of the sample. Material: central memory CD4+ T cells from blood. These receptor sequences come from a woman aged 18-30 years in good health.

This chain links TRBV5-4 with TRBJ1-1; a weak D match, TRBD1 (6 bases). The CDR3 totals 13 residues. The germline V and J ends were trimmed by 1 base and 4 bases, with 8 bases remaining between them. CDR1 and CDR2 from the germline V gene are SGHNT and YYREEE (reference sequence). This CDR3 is CASSLTGFTEAFF. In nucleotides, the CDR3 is TGTGCCAGCAGCTTGACAGGGTTCACTGAAGCTTTCTTT.

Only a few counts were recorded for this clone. The CDR3 DNA follows: TGTGCCAGCAGTGGGCAGGGGACAGATACGCAGTATTTT. Amino acids: CASSGQGTDTQYF. This chain connects TRBV2 to TRBJ2-3, with TRBD1 as a possible D gene (6 bases). Germline V gives CDR1 SNHLY, CDR2 FYNNEI. This CDR3 spans 13 amino acids. V was clipped by 4 bases and J by 3 bases, with 8 bases between them.

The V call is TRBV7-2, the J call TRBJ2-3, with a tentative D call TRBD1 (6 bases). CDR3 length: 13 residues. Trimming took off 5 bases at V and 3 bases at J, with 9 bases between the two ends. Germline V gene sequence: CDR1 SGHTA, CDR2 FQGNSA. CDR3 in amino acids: CASSITGTDTQYF. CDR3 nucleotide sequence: TGTGCCAGCAGCATTACAGGGACAGATACGCAGTATTTT.

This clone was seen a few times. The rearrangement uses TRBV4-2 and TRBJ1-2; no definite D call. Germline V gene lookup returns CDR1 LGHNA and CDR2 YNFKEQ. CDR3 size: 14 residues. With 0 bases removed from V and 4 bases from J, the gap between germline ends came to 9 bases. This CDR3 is CASSQEVPGYGYTF. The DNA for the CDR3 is TGTGCCAGCAGCCAAGAAGTCCCGGGCTATGGCTACACCTTC.

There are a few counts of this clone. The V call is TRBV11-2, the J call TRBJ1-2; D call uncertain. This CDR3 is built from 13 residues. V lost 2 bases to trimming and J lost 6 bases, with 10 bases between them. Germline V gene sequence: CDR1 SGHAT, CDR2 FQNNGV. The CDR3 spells CASSLREVDGYTF. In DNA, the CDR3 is TGTGCCAGCAGCTTACGGGAGGTGGATGGCTACACCTTC.

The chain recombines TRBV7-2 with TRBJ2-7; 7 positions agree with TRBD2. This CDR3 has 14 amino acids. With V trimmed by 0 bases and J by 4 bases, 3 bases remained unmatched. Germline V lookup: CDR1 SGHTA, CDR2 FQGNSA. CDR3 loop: CASSLASGLYEQYF. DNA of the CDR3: TGTGCCAGCAGCTTAGCTAGCGGGCTTTACGAGCAGTACTTC.

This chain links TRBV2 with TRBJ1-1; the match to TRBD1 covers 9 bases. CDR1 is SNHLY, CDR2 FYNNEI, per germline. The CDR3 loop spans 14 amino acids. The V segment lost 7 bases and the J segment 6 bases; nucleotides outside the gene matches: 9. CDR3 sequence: CASTGGTGRSEAFF. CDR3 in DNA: TGTGCCAGCACCGGAGGGACAGGGAGGTCTGAAGCTTTCTTT.

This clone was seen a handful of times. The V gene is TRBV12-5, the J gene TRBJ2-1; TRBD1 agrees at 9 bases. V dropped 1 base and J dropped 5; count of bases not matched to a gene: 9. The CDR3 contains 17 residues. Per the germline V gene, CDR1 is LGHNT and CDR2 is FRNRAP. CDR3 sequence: CASGLATTGGGHNEQFF. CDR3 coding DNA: TGTGCTAGTGGTTTGGCTACGACAGGGGGAGGCCACAATGAGCAGTTCTTC.

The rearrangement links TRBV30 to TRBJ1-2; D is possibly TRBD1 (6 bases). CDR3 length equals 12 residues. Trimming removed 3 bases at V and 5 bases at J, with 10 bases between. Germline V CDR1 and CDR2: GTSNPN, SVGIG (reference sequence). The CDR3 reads CAWRGADYGYTF. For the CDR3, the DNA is TGTGCCTGGAGGGGGGCGGATTATGGCTACACCTTC. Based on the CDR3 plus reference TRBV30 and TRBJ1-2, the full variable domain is SQTIHQWPATLVQPVGSPLSLECTVEGTSNPNLYWYRQAAGRGLQLLFYSVGIGQISSEVPQNLSASRPQDRQFILSSKKLLLSDSGFYLCAWRGADYGYTFGSGTRLTVV.

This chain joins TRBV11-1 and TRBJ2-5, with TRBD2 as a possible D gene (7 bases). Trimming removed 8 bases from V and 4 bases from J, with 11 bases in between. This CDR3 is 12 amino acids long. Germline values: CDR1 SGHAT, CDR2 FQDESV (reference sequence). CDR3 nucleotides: TGTGCCAGCTCGGGGGGCGCAGAGACCCAGTACTTC. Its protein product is CASSGGAETQYF. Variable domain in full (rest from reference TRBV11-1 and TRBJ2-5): EAEVAQSPRYKITEKSQAVAFWCDPISGHATLYWYRQILGQGPELLVQFQDESVVDDSQLPKDRFSAERLKGVDSTLKIQPAELGDSAMYLCASSGGAETQYFGPGTRLLVL.

In DNA, the CDR3 is TGTGCCACCAGCAGAGCAGGGGAATTGGGAAACACCATATATTTT. Translation: CATSRAGELGNTIYF. This chain connects TRBV15 to TRBJ1-3, with D possibly matching TRBD1 (6 bases). This CDR3 is 15 amino acids long. In germline, CDR1 is LNHNV, CDR2 YYDKDF (reference sequence). Trimming took off 1 base at V and 4 bases at J, with 11 bases between the two ends.

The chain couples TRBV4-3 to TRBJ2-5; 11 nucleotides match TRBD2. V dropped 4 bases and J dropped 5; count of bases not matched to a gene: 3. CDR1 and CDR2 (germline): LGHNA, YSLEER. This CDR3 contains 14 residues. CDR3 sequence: CASSPGTSGETQYF. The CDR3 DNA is TGCGCCAGCAGCCCAGGGACTAGCGGCGAGACCCAGTACTTC.

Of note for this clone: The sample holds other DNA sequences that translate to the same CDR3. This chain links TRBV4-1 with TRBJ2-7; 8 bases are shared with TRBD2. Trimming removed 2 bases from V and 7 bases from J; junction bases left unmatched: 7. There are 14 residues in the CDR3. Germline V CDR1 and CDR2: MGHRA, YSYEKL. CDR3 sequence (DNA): TGCGCCAGCAGCCAACTCCAGCGGGAGCCGGAGCAGTACTTC. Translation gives CASSQLQREPEQYF.

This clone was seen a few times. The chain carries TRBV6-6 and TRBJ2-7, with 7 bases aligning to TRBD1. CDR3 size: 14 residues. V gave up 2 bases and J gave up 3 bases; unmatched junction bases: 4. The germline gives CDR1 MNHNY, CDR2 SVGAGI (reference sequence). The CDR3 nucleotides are TGTGCCAGCAGTTACCCAGGGGGTGGCTACGAGCAGTACTTC. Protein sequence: CASSYPGGGYEQYF.

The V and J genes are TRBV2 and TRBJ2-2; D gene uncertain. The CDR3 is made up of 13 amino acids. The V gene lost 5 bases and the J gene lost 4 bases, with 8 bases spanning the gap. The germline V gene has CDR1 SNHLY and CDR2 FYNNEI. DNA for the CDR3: TGTGCCAGCAGTTCCCTCCCCACCGGGGAGCTGTTTTTT. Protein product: CASSSLPTGELFF.

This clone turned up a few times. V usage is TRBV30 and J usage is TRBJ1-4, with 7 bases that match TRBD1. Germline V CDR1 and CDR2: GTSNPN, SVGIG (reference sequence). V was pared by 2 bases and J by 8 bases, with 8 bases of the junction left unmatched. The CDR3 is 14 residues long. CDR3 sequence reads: CAWSPQGKGEKLFF. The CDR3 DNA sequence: TGTGCCTGGAGTCCACAGGGGAAAGGCGAAAAACTGTTTTTT.

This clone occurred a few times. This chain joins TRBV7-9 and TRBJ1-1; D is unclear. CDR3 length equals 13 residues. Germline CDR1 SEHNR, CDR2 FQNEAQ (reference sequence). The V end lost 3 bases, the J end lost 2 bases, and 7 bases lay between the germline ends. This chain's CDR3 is CASSFGGNTEAFF. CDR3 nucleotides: TGTGCCAGCAGCTTCGGCGGAAACACTGAAGCTTTCTTT.

CDR3 region: CASSLGPERGEQYF. The CDR3 coding sequence is TGTGCCAGCTCACTAGGACCCGAGCGGGGAGAGCAGTACTTC. The chain joins TRBV18 to TRBJ2-7, with TRBD2 identical over 7 bases. V was clipped by 4 bases and J by 7 bases; unmatched bases: 10. This CDR3 spans 14 amino acids. The germline V gene has CDR1 KGHSH and CDR2 LQKENI.

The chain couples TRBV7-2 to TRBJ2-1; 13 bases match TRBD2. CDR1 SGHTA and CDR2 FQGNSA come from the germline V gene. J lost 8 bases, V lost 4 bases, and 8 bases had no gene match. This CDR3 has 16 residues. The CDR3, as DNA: TGTGCCAGCAGCTCCTCACTAGCGGGAGGGAGAGATGAGCAGTTCTTC. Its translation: CASSSSLAGGRDEQFF.

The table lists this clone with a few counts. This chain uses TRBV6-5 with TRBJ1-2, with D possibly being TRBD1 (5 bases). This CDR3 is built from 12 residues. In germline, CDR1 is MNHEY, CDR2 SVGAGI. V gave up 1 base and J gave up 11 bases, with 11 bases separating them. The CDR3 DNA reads TGTGCCAGCAGTTACTTTGGGGGAGGATACACCTTC. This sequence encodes CASSYFGGGYTF.

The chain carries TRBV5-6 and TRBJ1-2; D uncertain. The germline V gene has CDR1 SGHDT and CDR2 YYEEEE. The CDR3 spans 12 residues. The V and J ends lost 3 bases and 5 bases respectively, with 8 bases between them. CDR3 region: CASSYRGYGYTF. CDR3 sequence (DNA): TGTGCCAGCAGCTACCGGGGTTATGGCTACACCTTC. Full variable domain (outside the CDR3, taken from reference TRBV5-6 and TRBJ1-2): DAGVTQSPTHLIKTRGQQVTLRCSPKSGHDTVSWYQQALGQGPQFIFQYYEEEERQRGNFPDRFSGHQFPNYSSELNVNALLLGDSALYLCASSYRGYGYTFGSGTRLTVV.

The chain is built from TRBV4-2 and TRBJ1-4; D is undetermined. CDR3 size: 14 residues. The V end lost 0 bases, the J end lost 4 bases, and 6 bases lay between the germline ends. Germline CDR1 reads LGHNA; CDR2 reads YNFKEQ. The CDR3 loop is CASSQDAVNEKLFF. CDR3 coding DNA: TGTGCCAGCAGCCAAGATGCAGTTAATGAAAAACTGTTTTTT.

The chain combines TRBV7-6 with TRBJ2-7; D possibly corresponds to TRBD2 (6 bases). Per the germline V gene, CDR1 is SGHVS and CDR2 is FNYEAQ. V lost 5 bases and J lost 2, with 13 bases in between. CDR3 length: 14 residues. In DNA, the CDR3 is TGTGCCAGCAGCACTAGCAGGGAAGCCTACGAGCAGTACTTC. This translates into CASSTSREAYEQYF.

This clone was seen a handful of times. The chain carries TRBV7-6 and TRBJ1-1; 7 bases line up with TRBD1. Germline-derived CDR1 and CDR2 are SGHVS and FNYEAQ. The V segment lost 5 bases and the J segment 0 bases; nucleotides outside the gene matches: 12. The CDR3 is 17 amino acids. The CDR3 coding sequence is TGTGCCAGCAGCCAAACGACAGGGCCCCTCATGAACACTGAAGCTTTCTTT. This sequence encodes CASSQTTGPLMNTEAFF.